The 8 T cell receptor beta chains listed next were all sequenced from one sample in a study of T-cell reconstitution after alpha-beta-depleted transplantation in children. A TCRbeta library incorporating unique molecular identifiers was prepared. TCRdb processed the PCR reads anew with MiXCR; each CDR3 protein has one entry. The sample consists of around 450,000 distinct CDR3 sequences, under 12% of them appearing once. The input for sequencing was PBMCs, taken before TCRalphabeta/CD19-depleted stem cell transplant. These receptors all stem from a child under 10 years old with inherited bone marrow failure, due to receive a stem cell transplant.

This clonotype was recorded many times. The chain uses TRBV13 and TRBJ2-4; D is undetermined. Germline CDR1 PRHDT, CDR2 FYEKMQ (reference sequence). The ends were cut back, 6 bases at V and 8 bases at J, with 20 bases in the middle. The CDR3 loop spans 15 amino acids. CDR3 bases: TGTGCCAGCAGGGCCCATGCGGCCATCAAGGACATTCAGTACTTC. As protein: CASRAHAAIKDIQYF.

This clonotype has a handful of counts. This rearrangement joins TRBV7-9 to TRBJ1-4, with TRBD1 matching over 7 bases. The CDR3 consists of 15 residues. Germline CDR1 SEHNR, CDR2 FQNEAQ (reference sequence). V lost 5 bases and J lost 4; bases outside the gene matches: 7. In DNA form, the CDR3 reads TGTGCCAGCAGCCCTACGACAGGGATTAATGAAAAACTGTTTTTT. The encoded protein is CASSPTTGINEKLFF.

This clonotype was detected many times. The chain links TRBV6-5 to TRBJ2-7; perhaps TRBD1 as D (6 bases). The germline V gene encodes CDR1 MNHEY and CDR2 SVGAGI. V lost 2 bases to trimming and J lost 2 bases, with 10 bases between them. The CDR3 consists of 14 residues. As DNA, the CDR3 is TGTGCCAGCAGTTACCGTGGGGGCCCCTACGAGCAGTACTTC. Translating it yields CASSYRGGPYEQYF.

This clonotype was counted at least ten times. V gene TRBV20-1 combines with J gene TRBJ2-3; D possibly corresponds to TRBD2 (5 bases). Germline CDR1 DFQATT, CDR2 SNEGSKA (reference sequence). Deletions cut 5 bases from V and 2 bases from J, with 23 bases between. The CDR3 runs to 17 residues. CDR3 DNA sequence: TGCAGTGCTGGTGGGTACATCGGGATCTCGCACACAGATACGCAGTATTTT. It encodes CSAGGYIGISHTDTQYF.

This clonotype was counted at least ten times. The chain links TRBV7-9 to TRBJ1-2; 8 nucleotides match TRBD1. Looked up from germline, CDR1 is SEHNR and CDR2 is FQNEAQ (reference sequence). V was pared by 1 base and J by 4 bases, with 5 bases of the junction left unmatched. The length of the CDR3 is 15 residues. In DNA, the CDR3 is TGTGCCAGCAGCTTAGGCGCAGGGGGCCTCTATGGCTACACCTTC. This codes for CASSLGAGGLYGYTF.

There are many counts of this clonotype. The J gene is TRBJ1-2, the V gene TRBV20-1; TRBD1 matches 8 bases. The CDR3 consists of 14 residues. The V gene's germline CDR1 is DFQATT and CDR2 SNEGSKA (reference sequence). Trimming took 6 bases from V and 4 from J; bases not matched to a gene: 10. The chain's CDR3 is CSAPPRGRRYGYTF. CDR3 in DNA: TGCAGTGCCCCCCCCAGGGGGCGACGCTATGGCTACACCTTC.

There are many counts of this clonotype. The genes are TRBV28 and TRBJ2-2; 8 nucleotides match TRBD2. Germline CDR1 is MDHEN and CDR2 is SYDVKM. With V trimmed by 3 bases and J by 7 bases, 10 bases remained unmatched. The CDR3 is made up of 16 amino acids. As DNA, the CDR3 is TGTGCCAGCAGTTTCCGGCTAGCGGGTAGGAGCGGGGAGCTGTTTTTT. Translation: CASSFRLAGRSGELFF. Together with reference TRBV28 and TRBJ2-2, the CDR3 gives the full variable domain: DVKVTQSSRYLVKRTGEKVFLECVQDMDHENMFWYRQDPGLGLRLIYFSYDVKMKEKGDIPEGYSVSREKKERFSLILESASTNQTSMYLCASSFRLAGRSGELFFGEGSRLTVL.

This clonotype came up a few times. J is TRBJ1-3 and V is TRBV7-2; weak D call: TRBD1 (5 bases). There are 17 residues in the CDR3. V was shortened by 3 bases and J by 1 base, with 16 bases between the two germline ends. Germline CDR1 reads SGHTA; CDR2 reads FQGNSA. Here the CDR3 reads CASSFTGVGGSGNTIYF. CDR3 DNA: TGTGCCAGCAGCTTCACGGGGGTCGGGGGGTCTGGAAACACCATATATTTT.